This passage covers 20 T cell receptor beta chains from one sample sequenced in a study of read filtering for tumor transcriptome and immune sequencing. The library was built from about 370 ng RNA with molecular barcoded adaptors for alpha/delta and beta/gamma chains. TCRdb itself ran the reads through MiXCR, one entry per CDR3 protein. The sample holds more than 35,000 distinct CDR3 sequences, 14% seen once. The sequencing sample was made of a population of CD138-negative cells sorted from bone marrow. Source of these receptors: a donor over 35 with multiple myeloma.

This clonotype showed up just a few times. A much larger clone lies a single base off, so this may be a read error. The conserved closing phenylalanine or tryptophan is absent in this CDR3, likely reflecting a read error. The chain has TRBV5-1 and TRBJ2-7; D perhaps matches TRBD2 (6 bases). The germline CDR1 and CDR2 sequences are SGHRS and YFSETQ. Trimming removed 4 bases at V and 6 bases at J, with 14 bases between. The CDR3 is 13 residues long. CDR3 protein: CASSPGGGSEQYC. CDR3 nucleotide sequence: TGCGCCAGCAGCCCAGGCGGAGGGAGCGAGCAGTACTGC.

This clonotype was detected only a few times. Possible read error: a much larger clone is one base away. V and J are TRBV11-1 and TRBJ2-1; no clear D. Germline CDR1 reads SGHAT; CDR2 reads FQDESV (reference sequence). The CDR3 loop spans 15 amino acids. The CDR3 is CASGLGDVGHNEQFF. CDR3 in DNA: TGTGCCAGCGGCTTAGGCGACGTAGGACACAATGAGCAGTTCTTC.

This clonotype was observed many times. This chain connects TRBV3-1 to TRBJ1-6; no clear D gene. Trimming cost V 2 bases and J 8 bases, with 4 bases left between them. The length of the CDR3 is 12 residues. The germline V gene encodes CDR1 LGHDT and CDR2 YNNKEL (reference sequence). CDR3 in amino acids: CASSQQDSPLHF. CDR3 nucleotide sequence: TGTGCCAGCAGCCAACAGGATTCACCCCTCCACTTT. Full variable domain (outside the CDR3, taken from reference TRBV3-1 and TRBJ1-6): DTAVSQTPKYLVTQMGNDKSIKCEQNLGHDTMYWYKQDSKKFLKIMFSYNNKELIINETVPNRFSPKSPDKAHLNLHINSLELGDSAVYFCASSQQDSPLHFGNGTRLTVT.

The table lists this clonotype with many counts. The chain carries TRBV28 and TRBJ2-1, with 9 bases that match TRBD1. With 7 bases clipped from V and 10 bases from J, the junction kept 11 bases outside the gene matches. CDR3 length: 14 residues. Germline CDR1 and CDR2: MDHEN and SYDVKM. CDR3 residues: CASIDGQGLREQFF. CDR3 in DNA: TGTGCCAGCATTGATGGACAGGGGCTAAGGGAGCAGTTCTTC.

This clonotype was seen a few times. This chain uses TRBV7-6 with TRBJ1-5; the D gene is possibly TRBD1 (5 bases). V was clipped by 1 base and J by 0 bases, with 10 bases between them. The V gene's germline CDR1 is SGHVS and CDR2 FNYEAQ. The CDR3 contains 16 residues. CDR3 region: CASSLGWGYSNQPQHF. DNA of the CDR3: TGTGCCAGCAGCTTAGGGTGGGGGTATAGCAATCAGCCCCAGCATTTT.

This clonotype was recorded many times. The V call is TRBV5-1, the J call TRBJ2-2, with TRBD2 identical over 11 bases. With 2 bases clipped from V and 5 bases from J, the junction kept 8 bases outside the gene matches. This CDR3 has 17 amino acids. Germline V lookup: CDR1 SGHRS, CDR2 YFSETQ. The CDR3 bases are TGCGCCAGCAGCTTCGACACTAGCGGGGGAAAGACCGGGGAGCTGTTTTTT. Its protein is CASSFDTSGGKTGELFF. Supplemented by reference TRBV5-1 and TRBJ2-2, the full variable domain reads KAGVTQTPRYLIKTRGQQVTLSCSPISGHRSVSWYQQTPGQGLQFLFEYFSETQRNKGNFPGRFSGRQFSNSRSEMNVSTLELGDSALYLCASSFDTSGGKTGELFFGEGSRLTVL.

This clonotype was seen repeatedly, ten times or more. CDR3 bases: TGTGCCAGCAGCCCGACGGGACTGCCGGCAGATACGCAGTATTTT. Translated, it gives CASSPTGLPADTQYF. This chain links TRBV7-6 with TRBJ2-3; weak D call: TRBD2 (6 bases). V lost 5 bases to trimming and J lost 4 bases, with 16 bases between them. CDR1 and CDR2 (germline): SGHVS, FNYEAQ. The CDR3 has 15 residues.

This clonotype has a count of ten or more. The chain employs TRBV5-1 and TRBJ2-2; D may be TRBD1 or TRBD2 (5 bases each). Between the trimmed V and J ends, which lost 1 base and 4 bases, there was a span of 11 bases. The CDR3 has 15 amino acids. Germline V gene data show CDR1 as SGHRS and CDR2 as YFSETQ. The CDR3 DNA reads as TGCGCCAGCAGCTTGTCTTCAGGGAGCACCGGGGAGCTGTTTTTT. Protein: CASSLSSGSTGELFF. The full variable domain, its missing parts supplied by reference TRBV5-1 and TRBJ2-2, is KAGVTQTPRYLIKTRGQQVTLSCSPISGHRSVSWYQQTPGQGLQFLFEYFSETQRNKGNFPGRFSGRQFSNSRSEMNVSTLELGDSALYLCASSLSSGSTGELFFGEGSRLTVL.

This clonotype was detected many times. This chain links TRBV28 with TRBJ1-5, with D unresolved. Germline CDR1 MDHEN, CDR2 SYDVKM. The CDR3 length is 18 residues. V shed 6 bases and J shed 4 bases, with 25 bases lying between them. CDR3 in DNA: TGTGCCAGCAGCCCCTTCCCGGGATTCTCGAGTCTTAATCAGCCCCAGCATTTT. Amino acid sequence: CASSPFPGFSSLNQPQHF. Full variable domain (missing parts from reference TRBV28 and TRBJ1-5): DVKVTQSSRYLVKRTGEKVFLECVQDMDHENMFWYRQDPGLGLRLIYFSYDVKMKEKGDIPEGYSVSREKKERFSLILESASTNQTSMYLCASSPFPGFSSLNQPQHFGDGTRLSIL.

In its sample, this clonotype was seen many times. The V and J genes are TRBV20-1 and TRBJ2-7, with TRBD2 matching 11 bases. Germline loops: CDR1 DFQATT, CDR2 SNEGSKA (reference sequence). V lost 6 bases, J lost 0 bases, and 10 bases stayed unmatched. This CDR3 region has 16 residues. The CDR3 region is CSALTSGVASSYEQYF. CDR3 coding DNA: TGCAGTGCGCTGACTAGCGGGGTGGCTAGCTCCTACGAGCAGTACTTC.

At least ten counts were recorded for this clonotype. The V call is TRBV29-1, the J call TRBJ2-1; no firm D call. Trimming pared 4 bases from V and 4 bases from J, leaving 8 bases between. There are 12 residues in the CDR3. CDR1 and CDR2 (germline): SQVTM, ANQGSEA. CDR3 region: CSVGTEYNEQFF. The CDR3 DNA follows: TGCAGCGTTGGAACTGAGTACAATGAGCAGTTCTTC.

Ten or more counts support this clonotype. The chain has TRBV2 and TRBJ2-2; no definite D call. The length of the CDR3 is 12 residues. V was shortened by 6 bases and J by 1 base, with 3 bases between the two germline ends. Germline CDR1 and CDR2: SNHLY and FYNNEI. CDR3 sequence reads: CASRMNTGELFF. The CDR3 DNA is TGTGCCAGCAGGATGAACACCGGGGAGCTGTTTTTT. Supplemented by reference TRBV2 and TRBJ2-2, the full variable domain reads EPEVTQTPSHQVTQMGQEVILRCVPISNHLYFYWYRQILGQKVEFLVSFYNNEISEKSEIFDDQFSVERPDGSNFTLKIRSTKLEDSAMYFCASRMNTGELFFGEGSRLTVL.

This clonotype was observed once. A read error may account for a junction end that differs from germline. This CDR3 is CASSYLAPGQGWGYTF. DNA of the CDR3: TGTGCTAGCAGTTACCTAGCCCCCGGACAGGGCTGGGGCTACACCTTC. The rearrangement links TRBV6-6 to TRBJ1-2, with TRBD1 matching 8 bases. The germline V gene has CDR1 MNHNY and CDR2 SVGAGI (reference sequence). The CDR3 is 16 amino acids.

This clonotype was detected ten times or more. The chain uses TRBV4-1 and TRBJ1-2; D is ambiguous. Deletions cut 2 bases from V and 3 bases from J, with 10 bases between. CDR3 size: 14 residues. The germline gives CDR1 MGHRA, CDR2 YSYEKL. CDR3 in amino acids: CASSQPDGYYGYTF. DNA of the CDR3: TGCGCCAGCAGCCAACCCGACGGTTACTATGGCTACACCTTC.

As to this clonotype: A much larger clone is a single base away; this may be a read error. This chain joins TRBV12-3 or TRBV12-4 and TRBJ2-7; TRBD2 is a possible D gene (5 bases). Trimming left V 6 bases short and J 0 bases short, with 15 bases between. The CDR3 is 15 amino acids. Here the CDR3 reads CASSRSVGSSYEQYF. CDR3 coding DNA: TGTGCCAGCAGCCGGAGCGTGGGGAGCTCCTACGAGCAGTACTTC.

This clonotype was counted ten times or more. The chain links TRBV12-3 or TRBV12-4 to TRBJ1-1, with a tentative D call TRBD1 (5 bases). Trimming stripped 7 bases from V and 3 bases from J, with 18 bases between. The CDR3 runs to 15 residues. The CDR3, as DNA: TGTGCCAGCACCTCAACCTGGGGGGGAGACACTGAAGCTTTCTTT. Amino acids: CASTSTWGGDTEAFF.

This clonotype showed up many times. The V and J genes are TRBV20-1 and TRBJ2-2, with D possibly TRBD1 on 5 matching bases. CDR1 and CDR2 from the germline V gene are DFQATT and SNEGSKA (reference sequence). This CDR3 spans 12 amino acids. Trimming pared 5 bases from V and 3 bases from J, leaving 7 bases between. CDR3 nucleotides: TGCAGTGCTCTAGGGGACACCGGGGAGCTGTTTTTT. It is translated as CSALGDTGELFF.

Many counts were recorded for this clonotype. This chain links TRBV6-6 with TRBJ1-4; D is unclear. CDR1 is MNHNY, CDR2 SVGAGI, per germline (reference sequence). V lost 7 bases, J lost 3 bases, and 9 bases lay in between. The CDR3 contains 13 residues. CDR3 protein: CASMGNANEKLFF. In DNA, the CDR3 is TGTGCCAGCATGGGCAACGCTAATGAAAAACTGTTTTTT.

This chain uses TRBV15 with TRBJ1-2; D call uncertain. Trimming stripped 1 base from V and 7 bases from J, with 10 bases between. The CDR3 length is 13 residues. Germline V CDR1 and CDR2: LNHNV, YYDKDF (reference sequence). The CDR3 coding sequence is TGTGCCACCAGCAGAGCCCTTAATGCTGGCTACACCTTC. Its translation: CATSRALNAGYTF.

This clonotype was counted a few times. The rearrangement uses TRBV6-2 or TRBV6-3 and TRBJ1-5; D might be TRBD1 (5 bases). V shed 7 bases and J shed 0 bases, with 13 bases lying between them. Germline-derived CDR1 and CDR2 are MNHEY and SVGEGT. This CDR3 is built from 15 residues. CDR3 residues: CASILGANSNQPQHF. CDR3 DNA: TGTGCCAGCATTCTCGGGGCGAATAGCAATCAGCCCCAGCATTTT.